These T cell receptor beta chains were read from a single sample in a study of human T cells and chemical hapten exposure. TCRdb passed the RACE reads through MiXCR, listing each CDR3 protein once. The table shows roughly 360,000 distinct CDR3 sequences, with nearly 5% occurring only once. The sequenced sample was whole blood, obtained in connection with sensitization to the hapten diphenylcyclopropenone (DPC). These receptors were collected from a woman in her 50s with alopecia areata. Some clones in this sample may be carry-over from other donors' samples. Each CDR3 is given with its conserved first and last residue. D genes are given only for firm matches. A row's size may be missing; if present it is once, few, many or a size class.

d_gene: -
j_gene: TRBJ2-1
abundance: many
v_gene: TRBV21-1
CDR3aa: CASSKVGTPNEQFF
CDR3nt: TGTGCCAGCAGCAAAGTGGGGACCCCCAATGAGCAGTTCTTC

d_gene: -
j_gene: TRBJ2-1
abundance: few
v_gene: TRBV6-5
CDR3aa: CASSSRGSGNEQFF
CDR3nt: TGTGCCAGCAGCTCACGAGGGTCAGGGAATGAGCAGTTCTTC

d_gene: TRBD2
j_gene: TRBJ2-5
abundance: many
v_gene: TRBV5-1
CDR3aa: CASSLTGLAGETQYF
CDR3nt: TGCGCCAGCAGCTTGACGGGACTAGCGGGCGAGACCCAGTACTTC

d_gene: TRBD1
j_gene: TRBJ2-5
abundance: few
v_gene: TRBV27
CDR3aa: CASSLYPTGGQETQYF
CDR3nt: TGTGCCAGCAGTTTATACCCTACAGGGGGCCAAGAGACCCAGTACTTC

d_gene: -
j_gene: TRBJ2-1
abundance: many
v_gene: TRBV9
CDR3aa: CASSVATRLNNEQFF
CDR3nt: TGTGCCAGCAGCGTAGCTACGAGACTAAACAATGAGCAGTTCTTC

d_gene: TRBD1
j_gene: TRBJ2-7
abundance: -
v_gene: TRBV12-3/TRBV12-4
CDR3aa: CASSLGGQGPYEQYF
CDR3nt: TGTGCCAGCAGTTTAGGGGGACAGGGACCTTACGAGCAGTACTTC

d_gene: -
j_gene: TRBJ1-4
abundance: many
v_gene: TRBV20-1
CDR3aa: CSASRGEKLFF
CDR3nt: TGCAGTGCTAGCCGGGGTGAAAAACTGTTTTTT

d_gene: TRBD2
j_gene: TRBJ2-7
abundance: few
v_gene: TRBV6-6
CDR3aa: CASSYSRGGSYEQYF
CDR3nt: TGTGCCAGCAGTTACTCGAGGGGAGGGTCCTACGAGCAGTACTTC

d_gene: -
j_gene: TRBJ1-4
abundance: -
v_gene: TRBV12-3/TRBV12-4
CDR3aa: CASSYSHEKLFF
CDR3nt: TGTGCCAGCAGTTACAGTCATGAAAAACTGTTTTTT

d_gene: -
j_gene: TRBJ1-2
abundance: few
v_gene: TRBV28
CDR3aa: CASSSAGRGYTF
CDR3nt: TGTGCCAGCAGTTCCGCAGGGCGAGGCTACACCTTC

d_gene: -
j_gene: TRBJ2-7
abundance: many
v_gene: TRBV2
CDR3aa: CASTSPPRYEQYF
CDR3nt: TGTGCCAGCACTTCTCCCCCGAGGTACGAGCAGTACTTC

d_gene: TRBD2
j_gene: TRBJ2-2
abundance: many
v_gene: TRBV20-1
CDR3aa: CSATTTSGYTGELFF
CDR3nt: TGCAGTGCTACTACGACTAGCGGCTACACCGGGGAGCTGTTTTTT

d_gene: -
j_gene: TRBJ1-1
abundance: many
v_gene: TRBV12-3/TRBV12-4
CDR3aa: CASSFQGRVEAFF
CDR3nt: TGTGCCAGCAGTTTCCAGGGTAGGGTTGAAGCTTTCTTT

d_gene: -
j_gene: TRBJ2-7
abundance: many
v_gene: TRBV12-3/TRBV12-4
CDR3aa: CASSAGVYEQYF
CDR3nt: TGTGCCAGCAGTGCAGGGGTCTACGAGCAGTACTTC

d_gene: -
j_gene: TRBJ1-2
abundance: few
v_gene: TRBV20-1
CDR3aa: CSARTPNLYGYTF
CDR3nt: TGCAGTGCCCGGACACCGAACCTCTATGGCTACACCTTC

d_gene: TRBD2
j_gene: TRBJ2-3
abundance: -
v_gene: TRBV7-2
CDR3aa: CASSRLAGGPLKQYF
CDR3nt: TGTGCCAGCAGCCGACTAGCGGGAGGGCCTCTCAAGCAGTATTTT

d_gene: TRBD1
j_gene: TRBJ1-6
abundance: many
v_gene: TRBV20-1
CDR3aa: CSARPPGGLGNSPLHF
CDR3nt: TGCAGTGCTAGACCACCAGGGGGCTTAGGTAATTCACCCCTCCACTTT

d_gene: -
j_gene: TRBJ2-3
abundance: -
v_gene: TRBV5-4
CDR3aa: CASSLASGLTSTDTQYF
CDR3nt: TGTGCCAGCAGCTTGGCATCCGGACTAACTAGCACAGATACGCAGTATTTT

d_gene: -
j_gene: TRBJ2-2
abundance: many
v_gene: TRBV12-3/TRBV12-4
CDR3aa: CASSFSGSTGELFF
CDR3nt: TGTGCCAGCAGTTTCTCGGGGAGCACCGGGGAGCTGTTTTTT